Shown below are 6 T cell receptor beta chains from a single sample sequenced in a study of regulatory T cells in long-lasting Graves disease. TCR beta libraries were built with iRepertoire HTBI primers and Arm-PCR of CDR3 regions. TCRdb recomputed calls from the multiplex PCR reads with MiXCR, one row per CDR3 protein. The sample has a few hundred thousand distinct CDR3 sequences; roughly 22% are singletons. Regarding time point: persistent/refractory GD, antithyroid drugs over 5 years with positive TRAb. PBMC-extracted RNA yielded the TCR library. The input for sequencing was peripheral blood mononuclear cells (PBMCs), taken when the disease was refractory, from a patient treated with antithyroid drugs. All receptors derive from a female donor with Graves disease.

This clonotype has a count of ten or more. The genes are TRBV7-2 and TRBJ1-4; D not resolved. Germline lookup yields CDR1 SGHTA and CDR2 FQGNSA. The CDR3 has 15 residues. V was pared by 5 bases and J by 0 bases, with 10 bases between. The CDR3 coding sequence is TGTGCCAGCAGCCGGACTGTAGCAACTAATGAAAAACTGTTTTTT. It translates to CASSRTVATNEKLFF.

V usage is TRBV18 and J usage is TRBJ2-5; 8 bases align to TRBD1. The germline CDR1 and CDR2 sequences are KGHSH and LQKENI. The CDR3 is 15 amino acids. V shed 6 bases and J 2 bases; nucleotides not matched to a gene: 8. The CDR3 loop reads CASSRNRGWQETQYF. The CDR3 DNA follows: TGTGCCAGCTCGCGCAACAGGGGGTGGCAAGAGACCCAGTACTTC.

The chain has TRBV24-1 and TRBJ1-5; D is undetermined. The CDR3 spans 13 residues. CDR1 is KGHDR, CDR2 SFDVKD, per germline. The V end was cut by 6 bases, the J end by 0 bases, with 5 bases between. As DNA, the CDR3 is TGTGCCACCAGTAAAAATAGCAATCAGCCCCAGCATTTT. Translating gives CATSKNSNQPQHF.

V usage is TRBV19 and J usage is TRBJ2-4; no firm D call. Germline V gives CDR1 LNHDA, CDR2 SQIVND (reference sequence). Trimming took off 4 bases at V and 6 bases at J, with 16 bases between the two ends. The CDR3 length is 15 residues. CDR3 sequence reads: CASSKGSGYGNIQYF. In DNA form, the CDR3 reads TGTGCCAGTAGTAAGGGATCGGGCTACGGAAACATTCAGTACTTC.

This clonotype was observed a handful of times. The V gene is TRBV3-1, the J gene TRBJ1-5, with D perhaps TRBD1 (6 bases). The CDR3 is 13 amino acids. V shed 4 bases and J shed 7 bases, with 11 bases lying between them. Germline V lookup: CDR1 LGHDT, CDR2 YNNKEL (reference sequence). Here the CDR3 DNA reads TGTGCCAGCAGCCTAATAGGACAGCAGCCCCAGCATTTT. Amino acid sequence: CASSLIGQQPQHF. Supplemented by reference TRBV3-1 and TRBJ1-5, the full variable domain reads DTAVSQTPKYLVTQMGNDKSIKCEQNLGHDTMYWYKQDSKKFLKIMFSYNNKELIINETVPNRFSPKSPDKAHLNLHINSLELGDSAVYFCASSLIGQQPQHFGDGTRLSIL.

In nucleotides, the CDR3 is TGTGCCAGCAGCCCCGACGCGAACACCGGGGAGCTGTTTTTT. Amino acid sequence: CASSPDANTGELFF. The chain couples TRBV7-2 to TRBJ2-2, with no clear D. Germline V gene sequence: CDR1 SGHTA, CDR2 FQGNSA. The CDR3 totals 14 residues. Trimming cost V 5 bases and J 0 bases, with 7 bases left between them.